This entry features one T cell receptor (beta chain) sequence. Its antigen is unknown. TCRbeta library construction was performed incorporating unique molecular identifiers. TCRdb re-analysed the PCR reads in MiXCR, keeping a single row per CDR3 protein. The data hold about 17,000 distinct CDR3 sequences, with around an eighth observed a single time. V was shortened by 0 bases and J by 5 bases, with 10 bases between the two germline ends. The CDR3 is 14 residues long. The germline V gene encodes CDR1 LNHDA and CDR2 SQIVND (reference sequence). The data stem from a study of T-cell reconstitution after alpha-beta-depleted transplantation in children. Notes on the study in general: Approximately two months post-transplant, alpha-beta T cells reportedly originated from several hundred expanded graft clones. Day-60 TCRbeta diversity that was high in some patients was derived from surviving recipient T cells and thymic progenitors. T-cell numbers and diversity, one year after transplant, stemmed largely from T cells that were newly produced.

Sample: PBMCs, mostly from graft donor cells, taken 180 days after TCRalphabeta/CD19-depleted stem cell transplant. This receptor was taken from a boy less than two years old who had a stem cell transplant for Wiskott-Aldrich syndrome, so the T cells may come from the graft donor. The J gene is TRBJ2-5, the V gene TRBV19, with D perhaps given as TRBD1 or TRBD2 (5 bases each). For the CDR3, the DNA is TGTGCCAGTAGTATAGATTGGGGGACGGAGACCCAGTACTTC. It translates to CASSIDWGTETQYF.